Listed below are T cell receptor beta chains from one sample, sequenced in a study of CD8+ T cells in alopecia areata. Repertoires were generated with immunoSEQ multiplex PCR, while TCRdb's copy carries only in-frame clones and drops some. The sample lists roughly 16,000 clones; less than 70% were seen once. Sequencing input: skin. These receptors were collected from a human donor with alopecia areata. CDR3s include the opening cysteine and the closing phenylalanine or tryptophan. The order of the fields is D gene, clone size, V gene, J gene, CDR3 protein, CDR3 DNA. A D gene is named only where the DNA matches it firmly. Only some rows state a clone size, as once, few, many or a class for expanded clones.

>-|-|TRBV28|TRBJ1-2
CASSLNINGYTF
TGTGCCAGCAGTTTAAACATCAACGGCTACACCTTC
>-|-|TRBV19|TRBJ1-5
CATDLGFNQPQHF
TGTGCCACCGATCTTGGGTTCAATCAGCCCCAGCATTTT
>-|-|TRBV30|TRBJ2-3
CALERASTDTQYF
TGTGCCCTTGAGAGGGCGAGCACAGATACGCAGTATTTT
>TRBD2|-|TRBV2|TRBJ2-4
CASRPGLAGNIQYF
TGTGCCAGCAGGCCGGGACTAGCGGGAAACATTCAGTACTTC
>TRBD1|-|TRBV5-1|TRBJ1-1
CASSRADRGDGEAFF
TGCGCCAGCAGCAGGGCGGACAGGGGGGACGGTGAAGCTTTCTTT
>-|-|TRBV6-1|TRBJ2-7
CASSEASNYEQYF
TGTGCCAGCAGTGAAGCTAGTAACTACGAGCAGTACTTC
>-|-|TRBV7-3|TRBJ2-3
CASSLNVAEGPDTQYF
TGTGCCAGCAGCTTAAATGTGGCCGAGGGCCCAGATACGCAGTATTTT
>-|-|TRBV19|TRBJ2-1
CASSYAGNEQFF
TGTGCCAGTAGTTACGCAGGAAATGAGCAGTTCTTC
>TRBD1|-|TRBV5-6|TRBJ2-7
CASSLGTGGKYEQYF
TGTGCCAGCAGCCTAGGGACAGGGGGCAAGTACGAGCAGTACTTC
>-|few|TRBV29-1|TRBJ2-3
CSGSTDTQYF
TGCAGCGGGTCCACAGATACGCAGTATTTT
>-|few|TRBV6-6|TRBJ1-2
CASGDHGYTF
TGTGCCAGCGGTGACCATGGCTACACCTTC
>-|-|TRBV9|TRBJ2-2
CASSVLGQSNTGELFF
TGTGCCAGCAGCGTCCTCGGACAATCGAACACCGGGGAGCTGTTTTTT
>-|-|TRBV15|TRBJ2-7
CATSSRYSYEQYF
TGTGCCACCAGCTCCAGGTACTCCTACGAGCAGTACTTC
>-|-|TRBV28|TRBJ2-4
CASSFPRAQNPLAKNIQYF
TGTGCCAGCAGTTTTCCTCGGGCCCAAAATCCCCTAGCCAAAAACATTCAGTACTTC
>-|-|TRBV5-5|TRBJ2-5
CASSFSGGLETQYF
TGTGCCAGCAGCTTTTCTGGGGGGCTTGAGACCCAGTACTTC
>TRBD2|-|TRBV7-8|TRBJ2-6
CASLGRGSGRAESSGANVLTF
TGTGCCAGCCTAGGTCGGGGTAGCGGGAGGGCCGAGAGCTCTGGGGCCAACGTCCTGACTTTC
>TRBD1|-|TRBV28|TRBJ2-1
CASSRDRGGLVNEQFF
TGTGCCAGCAGCCGCGACAGGGGAGGTTTGGTCAATGAGCAGTTCTTC
>TRBD1|-|TRBV5-6|TRBJ1-4
CASSRDRDDEKLFF
TGTGCCAGCAGCCGGGACAGGGACGATGAAAAACTGTTTTTT
>-|-|TRBV2|TRBJ2-7
CASSVARGLYEQYF
TGTGCCAGCAGTGTTGCGCGGGGTCTCTACGAGCAGTACTTC
>-|few|TRBV5-1|TRBJ2-7
CASSSGRISSYEQYF
TGCGCCAGCAGCTCGGGACGGATCAGCTCCTACGAGCAGTACTTC
>-|-|TRBV7-2|TRBJ1-5
CASSLNWREPQHF
TGTGCCAGCAGCTTAAACTGGCGGGAACCCCAGCATTTT
>TRBD1|-|TRBV4-2|TRBJ1-5
CASSQVVGQGAAQPQHF
TGTGCCAGCAGCCAAGTGGTTGGACAGGGGGCCGCTCAGCCCCAGCATTTT
>-|once|TRBV12-5|TRBJ2-1
CASGLANLGGARYNEQFF
TGTGCTAGTGGTTTGGCCAACCTCGGAGGGGCCCGGTACAATGAGCAGTTCTTC
>-|-|TRBV30|TRBJ1-4
CAFGRRRTNEKLFF
TGTGCCTTCGGACGCAGGAGAACTAATGAAAAACTGTTTTTT
>TRBD2|-|TRBV27|TRBJ2-7
CASSLLAGGPHQYF
TGTGCCAGCAGTTTATTAGCGGGAGGGCCTCATCAGTACTTC
>TRBD2|-|TRBV7-6|TRBJ2-5
CASSPLGGGTETQYF
TGTGCCAGCAGCCCTCTCGGGGGGGGCACGGAGACCCAGTACTTC
>TRBD2|-|TRBV7-2|TRBJ2-1
CASSPRPELAGGEDEQFF
TGTGCCAGCAGCCCGCGTCCCGAATTAGCGGGAGGGGAAGATGAGCAGTTCTTC
>-|-|TRBV6-1|TRBJ1-5
CASSQQGRNQPQHF
TGTGCCAGCAGTCAACAGGGTCGCAATCAGCCCCAGCATTTT
>-|-|TRBV28|TRBJ2-1
CASSRLGEQFF
TGTGCCAGCAGTCGCTTGGGTGAGCAGTTCTTC
>TRBD1|-|TRBV5-1|TRBJ2-3
CASSPGTVTDTQYF
TGCGCCAGCAGCCCGGGGACAGTCACAGATACGCAGTATTTT
>-|-|TRBV6-1|TRBJ2-1
CASSTRLAAGNEQFF
TGTGCCAGCAGTACCCGCTTAGCGGCGGGGAACGAGCAGTTCTTC
>-|-|TRBV29-1|TRBJ2-1
CSATQGSGWEQFF
TGCAGCGCGACGCAGGGGTCAGGATGGGAGCAGTTCTTC
>TRBD2|-|TRBV6-6|TRBJ2-1
CASSYSVIEAGDEQFF
TGTGCCAGCAGTTACTCGGTGATCGAAGCGGGAGATGAGCAGTTCTTC
>-|-|TRBV5-4|TRBJ1-2
CASSFRVNYGYTF
TGTGCCAGCAGCTTTAGGGTTAACTATGGCTACACCTTC
>TRBD2|-|TRBV28|TRBJ2-3
CASSLLAGGTTYTQYF
TGTGCCAGCAGTTTACTAGCGGGAGGGACTACATATACGCAGTATTTT
>-|-|TRBV7-9|TRBJ1-2
CASSFLRFYGYTF
TGTGCCAGCAGCTTCCTCAGGTTTTATGGCTACACCTTC
>-|few|TRBV7-3|TRBJ2-1
CASSQGAFNEQFF
TGTGCCAGCAGCCAAGGGGCCTTCAATGAGCAGTTCTTC
>-|few|TRBV6-5|TRBJ2-2
CATAPLGANTGELFF
TGTGCCACCGCACCCCTGGGGGCGAACACCGGGGAGCTGTTTTTT
>TRBD1|once|TRBV28|TRBJ2-7
CASRFGTGRYEQYF
TGTGCCAGCAGATTTGGGACAGGGAGATACGAGCAGTACTTC
>-|-|TRBV19|TRBJ2-4
CASNDLAQKNIQYF
TGTGCCAGTAACGACCTCGCCCAAAAAAACATTCAGTACTTC
>TRBD1|few|TRBV7-2|TRBJ1-2
CASSPRTGGDYGYTF
TGTGCCAGCAGCCCCAGGACAGGGGGGGACTATGGCTACACCTTC
>-|-|TRBV18|TRBJ1-2
CASSPPTAANYGYTF
TGTGCCAGCTCACCACCGACAGCAGCTAACTATGGCTACACCTTC
>-|few|TRBV27|TRBJ1-2
CASSARVGGYGYTF
TGTGCCAGCAGCGCAAGAGTAGGAGGATATGGCTACACCTTC
>-|-|TRBV19|TRBJ2-7
CASSMGVGSEQYF
TGTGCCAGTAGTATGGGGGTAGGATCCGAGCAGTACTTC
>TRBD2|-|TRBV4-1|TRBJ2-3
CASSQALAGAVDTQYF
TGCGCCAGCAGCCAAGCCCTAGCGGGAGCAGTAGATACGCAGTATTTT
>-|-|TRBV5-1|TRBJ2-1
CASSPTGRADEQFF
TGCGCCAGCAGCCCGACCGGGAGAGCAGATGAGCAGTTCTTC
>-|-|TRBV7-5|TRBJ2-6
CASSSGQGHLSGANVLTF
TGTGCCAGCAGCTCTGGACAGGGACACCTCTCTGGGGCCAACGTCCTGACTTTC
>TRBD1|-|TRBV6-5|TRBJ1-5
CASTPGKGGHQPQHF
TGTGCCAGCACCCCCGGGAAAGGGGGCCATCAGCCCCAGCATTTT
>-|-|TRBV6-1|TRBJ1-2
CASSQGRKAPYGYTF
TGTGCCAGCAGCCAAGGACGTAAAGCACCGTATGGCTACACCTTC
>-|few|TRBV19|TRBJ1-5
CASTLGNQPQHF
TGTGCCAGTACTTTGGGGAATCAGCCCCAGCATTTT
>-|-|TRBV7-2|TRBJ1-5
CASSLGIGGGGQPQHF
TGTGCCAGCAGCTTAGGTATAGGAGGGGGAGGACAGCCCCAGCATTTT